The rows below give T cell receptor beta chains drawn from one sample of a study of Graves' ophthalmopathy and Graves' hyperthyroidism. TCRdb fed the multiplex PCR reads into MiXCR, producing one record per CDR3 protein. The table records 340,000 or so distinct CDR3 sequences, about 17% of them present only once. Sample: peripheral blood. These TCRs come from an adult man with Graves' ophthalmopathy. Both conserved end residues are part of each CDR3. Each record gives: clone size, D gene, J gene, V gene, CDR3 protein, CDR3 DNA. D genes are given only for firm matches. Clone size is shown for a subset of rows, as once, few, many or a class of expanded clone.

abundance: many; d_gene: TRBD2; j_gene: TRBJ2-7; v_gene: TRBV29-1; CDR3aa: CSALSSGSYEQYF; CDR3nt: TGCAGCGCCCTTTCTAGCGGGTCCTACGAGCAGTACTTC
abundance: many; d_gene: TRBD2; j_gene: TRBJ2-2; v_gene: TRBV19; CDR3aa: CASSKLAGDTGELFF; CDR3nt: TGTGCCAGTTCTAAACTAGCGGGAGATACCGGGGAGCTGTTTTTT
abundance: many; d_gene: TRBD1; j_gene: TRBJ1-3; v_gene: TRBV6-5; CDR3aa: CASFQGAGNTIYF; CDR3nt: TGTGCCAGCTTCCAGGGGGCTGGAAACACCATATATTTT
abundance: many; d_gene: .; j_gene: TRBJ2-7; v_gene: TRBV2; CDR3aa: CASSQDSPYEQYF; CDR3nt: TGTGCCAGCTCCCAGGACAGTCCCTACGAGCAGTACTTC
abundance: many; d_gene: TRBD2; j_gene: TRBJ2-5; v_gene: TRBV6-2/TRBV6-3; CDR3aa: CASSLGLVEGSETQYF; CDR3nt: TGTGCCAGCAGCCTCGGACTAGTCGAAGGCTCAGAGACCCAGTACTTC
abundance: many; d_gene: TRBD2; j_gene: TRBJ2-5; v_gene: TRBV7-9; CDR3aa: CASSLDTGGGETQYF; CDR3nt: TGTGCCAGCAGCTTAGATACGGGAGGAGGAGAGACCCAGTACTTC
abundance: many; d_gene: .; j_gene: TRBJ1-2; v_gene: TRBV29-1; CDR3aa: CSAPEGYGYTF; CDR3nt: TGCAGCGCCCCTGAGGGATATGGCTACACCTTC
abundance: many; d_gene: .; j_gene: TRBJ1-5; v_gene: TRBV19; CDR3aa: CASSVPPGAYSNQPQHF; CDR3nt: TGTGCCAGTAGTGTCCCCCCGGGGGCGTATAGCAATCAGCCCCAGCATTTT
abundance: many; d_gene: .; j_gene: TRBJ1-2; v_gene: TRBV28; CDR3aa: CASSYRVGYTF; CDR3nt: TGTGCCAGCAGTTACAGGGTTGGCTACACCTTC
abundance: many; d_gene: .; j_gene: TRBJ2-7; v_gene: TRBV6-1; CDR3aa: CASSEISGYEQYF; CDR3nt: TGTGCCAGCAGTGAAATCTCCGGCTACGAGCAGTACTTC
abundance: many; d_gene: .; j_gene: TRBJ1-1; v_gene: TRBV5-4; CDR3aa: CASSLAAGTANLNTEAFF; CDR3nt: TGTGCCAGCAGCTTGGCGGCCGGGACGGCCAACCTGAACACTGAAGCTTTCTTT
abundance: many; d_gene: .; j_gene: TRBJ1-2; v_gene: TRBV6-5; CDR3aa: CASRAGSAGSYTF; CDR3nt: TGTGCCAGCAGGGCGGGGTCGGCAGGGAGCTACACCTTC
abundance: many; d_gene: .; j_gene: TRBJ1-2; v_gene: TRBV4-1; CDR3aa: CASSQVSGTNYGYTF; CDR3nt: TGCGCCAGCAGCCAAGTATCAGGGACAAACTATGGCTACACCTTC
abundance: .; d_gene: .; j_gene: TRBJ1-1; v_gene: TRBV4-3; CDR3aa: CASSQDESEAFF; CDR3nt: TGCGCCAGCAGCCAAGATGAGTCAGAAGCTTTCTTT
abundance: many; d_gene: .; j_gene: TRBJ2-7; v_gene: TRBV3-1; CDR3aa: CASSQVDYEQYF; CDR3nt: TGTGCCAGCAGCCAAGTGGACTACGAGCAGTACTTC
abundance: many; d_gene: .; j_gene: TRBJ1-1; v_gene: TRBV20-1; CDR3aa: CSATVDSRMNTEAFF; CDR3nt: TGCAGTGCCACTGTGGACAGTAGAATGAACACTGAAGCTTTCTTT
abundance: many; d_gene: .; j_gene: TRBJ1-2; v_gene: TRBV9; CDR3aa: CASTRGPGVGLSGGYTF; CDR3nt: TGTGCCAGCACCCGTGGACCAGGAGTGGGGCTGTCCGGTGGCTACACCTTC
abundance: .; d_gene: .; j_gene: TRBJ2-5; v_gene: TRBV6-5; CDR3aa: CASSYSWLAAQETQYF; CDR3nt: TGTGCCAGCAGTTACTCGTGGCTAGCAGCACAAGAGACCCAGTACTTC